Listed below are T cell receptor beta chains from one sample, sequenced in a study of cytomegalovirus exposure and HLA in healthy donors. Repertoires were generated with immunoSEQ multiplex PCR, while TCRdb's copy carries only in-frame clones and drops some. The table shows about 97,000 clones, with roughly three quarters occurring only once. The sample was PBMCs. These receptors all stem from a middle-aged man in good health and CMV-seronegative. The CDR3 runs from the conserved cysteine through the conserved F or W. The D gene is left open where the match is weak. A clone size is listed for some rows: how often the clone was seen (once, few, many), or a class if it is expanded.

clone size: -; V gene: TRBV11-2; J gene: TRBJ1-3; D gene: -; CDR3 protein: CASSLRRFEDSGNTIYF; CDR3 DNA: TGTGCCAGCAGCTTAAGGCGGTTCGAAGACTCTGGAAACACCATATATTTT
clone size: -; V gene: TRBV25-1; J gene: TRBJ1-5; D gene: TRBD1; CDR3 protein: CASRGQVNQPQHF; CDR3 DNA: TGTGCCAGCCGAGGACAGGTCAATCAGCCCCAGCATTTT
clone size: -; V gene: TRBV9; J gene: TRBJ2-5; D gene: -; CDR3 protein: CASSVDRDGETQYF; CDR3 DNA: TGTGCCAGCAGCGTAGACAGGGATGGAGAGACCCAGTACTTC
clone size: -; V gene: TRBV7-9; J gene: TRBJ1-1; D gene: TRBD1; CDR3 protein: CASSLNQGVGEAFF; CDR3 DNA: TGTGCCAGCAGCTTGAATCAGGGGGTAGGTGAAGCTTTCTTT
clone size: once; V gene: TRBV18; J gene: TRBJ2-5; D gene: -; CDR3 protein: CASSPVLQETQYF; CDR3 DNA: TGTGCCAGCTCTCCAGTCCTCCAAGAGACCCAGTACTTC
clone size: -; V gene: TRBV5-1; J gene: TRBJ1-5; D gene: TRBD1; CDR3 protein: CASSLTGGQPQHF; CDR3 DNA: TGCGCCAGCAGCTTGACAGGGGGTCAGCCCCAGCATTTT
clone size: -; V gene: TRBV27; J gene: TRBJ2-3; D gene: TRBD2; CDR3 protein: CASRIRTSGALSDTQYF; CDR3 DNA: TGTGCCAGCAGGATACGGACTAGCGGGGCCTTGTCAGATACGCAGTATTTT
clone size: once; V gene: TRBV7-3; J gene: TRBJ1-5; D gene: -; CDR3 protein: CASSSLGGGGRGNQPQHF; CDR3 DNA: TGTGCCAGCAGCTCCCTGGGAGGGGGGGGTCGAGGCAATCAGCCCCAGCATTTT
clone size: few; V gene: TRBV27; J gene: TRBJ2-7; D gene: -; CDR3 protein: CASRAGFRLSYEQYF; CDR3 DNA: TGTGCCAGCAGGGCCGGGTTCCGGCTTTCTTACGAGCAGTACTTC
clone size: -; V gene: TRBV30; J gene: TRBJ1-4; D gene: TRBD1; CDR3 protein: CAWSVEAGGEKLFF; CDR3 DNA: TGTGCCTGGAGTGTAGAGGCAGGGGGGGAAAAACTGTTTTTT
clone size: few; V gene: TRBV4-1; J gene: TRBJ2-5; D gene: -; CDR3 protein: CASSHDLESQETQYF; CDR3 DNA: TGCGCCAGCAGCCACGATCTAGAATCCCAAGAGACCCAGTACTTC
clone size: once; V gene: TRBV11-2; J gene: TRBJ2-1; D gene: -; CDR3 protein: CASRIASFSYNEQFF; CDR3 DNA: TGTGCCAGCAGAATAGCTTCCTTCTCCTACAATGAGCAGTTCTTC
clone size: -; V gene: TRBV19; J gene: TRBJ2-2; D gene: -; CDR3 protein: CGVGTSSNTGELFF; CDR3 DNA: TGTGGGGTTGGGACAAGCTCGAACACCGGGGAGCTGTTTTTT
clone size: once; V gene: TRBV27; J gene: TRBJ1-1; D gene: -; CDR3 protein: CASSLTDYTEAFF; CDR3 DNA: TGTGCCAGCAGTTTAACAGATTACACTGAAGCTTTCTTT
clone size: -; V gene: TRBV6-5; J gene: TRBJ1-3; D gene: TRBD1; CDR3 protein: CASRVRGNSGNTIYF; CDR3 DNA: TGTGCCAGCAGGGTCAGGGGGAACTCTGGAAACACCATATATTTT
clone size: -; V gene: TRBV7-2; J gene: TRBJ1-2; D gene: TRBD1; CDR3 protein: CASSVKQGAGGYTF; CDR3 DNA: TGTGCCAGCAGCGTCAAACAGGGGGCCGGTGGCTACACCTTC
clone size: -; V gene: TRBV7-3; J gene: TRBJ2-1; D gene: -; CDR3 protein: CASSQGTGHEQFF; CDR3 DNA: TGTGCCAGCAGCCAGGGGACCGGCCATGAGCAGTTCTTC
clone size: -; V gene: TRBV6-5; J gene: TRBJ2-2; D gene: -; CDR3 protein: CASSYSAGALVGELFF; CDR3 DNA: TGTGCCAGCAGTTACAGCGCGGGGGCTTTAGTCGGGGAGCTGTTTTTT
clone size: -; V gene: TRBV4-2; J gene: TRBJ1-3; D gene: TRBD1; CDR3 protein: CASSQDLGQVRTIYF; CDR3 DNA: TGTGCCAGCAGCCAAGATCTGGGACAGGTCCGCACCATATATTTT
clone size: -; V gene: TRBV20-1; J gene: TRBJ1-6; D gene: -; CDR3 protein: CSARDGPPLHF; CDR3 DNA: TGCAGTGCTAGAGATGGGCCCCCCCTCCACTTT
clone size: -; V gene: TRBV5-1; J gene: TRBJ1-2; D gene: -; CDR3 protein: CASSLAQTNYGYTF; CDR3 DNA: TGCGCCAGCAGCTTGGCACAGACTAACTATGGCTACACCTTC
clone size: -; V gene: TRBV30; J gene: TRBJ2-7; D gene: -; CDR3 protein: CAWSPYRTGKYF; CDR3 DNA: TGTGCCTGGAGTCCTTATCGGACTGGGAAGTACTTC
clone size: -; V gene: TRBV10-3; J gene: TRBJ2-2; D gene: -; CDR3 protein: CAIRTGTNTGELFF; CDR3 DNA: TGTGCCATCAGGACAGGAACGAACACCGGGGAGCTGTTTTTT
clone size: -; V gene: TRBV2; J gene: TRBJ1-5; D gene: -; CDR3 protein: CASSPQGRGNQPQHF; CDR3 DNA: TGTGCCAGCAGTCCACAGGGACGAGGCAATCAGCCCCAGCATTTT
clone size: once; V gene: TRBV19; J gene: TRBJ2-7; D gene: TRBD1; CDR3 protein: CASTMTGGSPYEQYF; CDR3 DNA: TGTGCCAGTACCATGACAGGGGGGAGTCCCTACGAGCAGTACTTC
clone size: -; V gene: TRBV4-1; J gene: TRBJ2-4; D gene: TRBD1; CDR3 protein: CASSPRTGDIQYF; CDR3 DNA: TGCGCCAGCAGCCCGAGGACAGGGGACATTCAGTACTTC
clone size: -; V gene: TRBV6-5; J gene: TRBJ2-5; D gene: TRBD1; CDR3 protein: CASSRRGYGETQYF; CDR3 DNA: TGTGCCAGCAGTCGCAGGGGGTATGGGGAGACCCAGTACTTC
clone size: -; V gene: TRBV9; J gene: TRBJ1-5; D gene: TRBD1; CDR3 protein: CASSTGGNSNQPQHF; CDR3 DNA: TGTGCCAGCAGCACAGGGGGCAATAGCAATCAGCCCCAGCATTTT
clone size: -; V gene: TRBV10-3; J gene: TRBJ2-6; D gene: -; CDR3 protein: CAISESGGAGANVLTF; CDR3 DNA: TGTGCCATCAGTGAGTCGGGGGGGGCGGGGGCCAACGTCCTGACTTTC
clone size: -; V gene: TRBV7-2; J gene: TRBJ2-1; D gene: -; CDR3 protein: CASSLDPRLFF; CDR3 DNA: TGTGCCAGCAGCTTAGACCCCAGGCTGTTCTTC
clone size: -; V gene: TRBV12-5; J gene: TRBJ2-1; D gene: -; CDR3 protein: CASGSGAGIDEQFF; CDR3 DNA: TGTGCTAGTGGTTCAGGGGCAGGGATCGATGAGCAGTTCTTC
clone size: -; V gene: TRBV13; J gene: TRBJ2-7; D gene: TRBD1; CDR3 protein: CASSLGRDRVHEQYF; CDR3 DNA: TGTGCCAGCAGCTTAGGACGGGACAGGGTCCACGAGCAGTACTTC
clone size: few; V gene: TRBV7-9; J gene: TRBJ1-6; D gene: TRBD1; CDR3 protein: CAVRDRGRYGNSPLHF; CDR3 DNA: TGTGCCGTCCGGGACAGGGGGCGTTATGGTAATTCACCCCTCCACTTT
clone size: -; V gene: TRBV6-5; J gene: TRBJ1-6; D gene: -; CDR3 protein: CASSYTGTAYNSPLHF; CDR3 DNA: TGTGCCAGCAGTTACACAGGGACGGCCTATAATTCACCCCTCCACTTT
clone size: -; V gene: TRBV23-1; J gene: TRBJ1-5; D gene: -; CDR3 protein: CASSQSRPDSFNQPQHF; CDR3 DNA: TGCGCCAGCAGTCAATCCCGCCCCGACAGTTTCAATCAGCCCCAGCATTTT
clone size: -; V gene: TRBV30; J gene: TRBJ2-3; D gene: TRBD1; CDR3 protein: CAWSVPTGDRTDTQYF; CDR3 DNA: TGTGCCTGGAGTGTACCCACAGGGGACCGCACAGATACGCAGTATTTT
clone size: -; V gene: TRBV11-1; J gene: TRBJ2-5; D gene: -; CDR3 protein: CASSLGRQETQYF; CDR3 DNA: TGTGCCAGCAGCTTAGGGCGGCAAGAGACCCAGTACTTC
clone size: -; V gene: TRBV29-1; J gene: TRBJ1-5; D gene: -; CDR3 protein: CSVGWGGDQPQHF; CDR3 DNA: TGCAGCGTGGGTTGGGGGGGTGATCAGCCCCAGCATTTT
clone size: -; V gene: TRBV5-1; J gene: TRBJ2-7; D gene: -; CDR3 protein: CASSRSGTYEQYF; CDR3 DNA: TGCGCCAGCAGCCGCTCCGGGACATACGAGCAGTACTTC
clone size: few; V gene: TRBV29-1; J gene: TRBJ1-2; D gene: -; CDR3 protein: CSVEVQIYGYTF; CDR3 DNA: TGCAGCGTTGAAGTACAGATCTATGGCTACACCTTC
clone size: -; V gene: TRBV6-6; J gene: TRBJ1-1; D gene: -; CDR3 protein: CASSSHQGPEAFF; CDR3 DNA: TGTGCCAGCAGTTCCCACCAGGGCCCTGAAGCTTTCTTT
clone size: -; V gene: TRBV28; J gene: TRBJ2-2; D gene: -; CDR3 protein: CASSLAGAEGTGELFF; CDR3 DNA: TGTGCCAGCAGTTTAGCGGGGGCGGAGGGCACCGGGGAGCTGTTTTTT
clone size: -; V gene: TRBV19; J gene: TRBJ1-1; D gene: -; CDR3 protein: CASSIIRAAGIMNTEAFF; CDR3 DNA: TGTGCCAGTAGTATTATTCGGGCAGCGGGAATCATGAACACTGAAGCTTTCTTT
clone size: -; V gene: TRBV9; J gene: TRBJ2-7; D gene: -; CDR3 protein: CASSVDRGGEQYF; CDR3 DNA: TGTGCCAGCAGCGTAGACCGAGGTGGGGAGCAGTACTTC
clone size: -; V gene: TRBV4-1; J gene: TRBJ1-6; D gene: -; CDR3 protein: CASRPGRKDSPLHF; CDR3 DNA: TGCGCCAGCAGACCAGGGAGGAAGGATTCACCCCTCCACTTT
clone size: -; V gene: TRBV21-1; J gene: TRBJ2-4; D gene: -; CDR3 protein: CASIRGQIIVLAKNIQYF; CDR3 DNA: TGTGCCAGCATAAGGGGACAGATTATAGTACTAGCCAAAAACATTCAGTACTTC
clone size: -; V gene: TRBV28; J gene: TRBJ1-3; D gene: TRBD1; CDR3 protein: CASSWGTAGNTIYF; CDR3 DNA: TGTGCCAGCAGTTGGGGGACAGCTGGAAACACCATATATTTT
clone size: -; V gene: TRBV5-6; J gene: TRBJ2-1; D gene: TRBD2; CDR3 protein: CASRDSSGALYNEQFF; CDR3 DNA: TGTGCCAGCAGGGACTCTAGCGGAGCTCTGTACAATGAGCAGTTCTTC
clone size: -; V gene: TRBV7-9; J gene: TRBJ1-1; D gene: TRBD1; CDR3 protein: CSLTQGASGAFF; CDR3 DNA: TGTTCCCTAACACAGGGGGCATCGGGAGCTTTCTTT